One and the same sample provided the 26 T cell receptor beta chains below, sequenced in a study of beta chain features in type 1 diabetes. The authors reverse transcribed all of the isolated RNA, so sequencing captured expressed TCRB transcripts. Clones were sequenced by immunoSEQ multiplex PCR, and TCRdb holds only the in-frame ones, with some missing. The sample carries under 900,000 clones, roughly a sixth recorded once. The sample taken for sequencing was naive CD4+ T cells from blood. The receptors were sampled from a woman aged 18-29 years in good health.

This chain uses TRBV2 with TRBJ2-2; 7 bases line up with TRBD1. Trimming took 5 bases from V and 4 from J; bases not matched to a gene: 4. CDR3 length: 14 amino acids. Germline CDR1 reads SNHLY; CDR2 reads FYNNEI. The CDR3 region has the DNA TGTGCCAGCAGTTCGACAGGGTCCACCGGGGAGCTGTTTTTT. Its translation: CASSSTGSTGELFF.

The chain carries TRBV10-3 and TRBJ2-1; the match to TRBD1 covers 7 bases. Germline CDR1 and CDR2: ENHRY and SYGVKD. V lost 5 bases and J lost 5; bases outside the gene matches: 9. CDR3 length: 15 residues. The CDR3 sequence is CAISTRDSLNNEQFF. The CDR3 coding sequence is TGTGCCATCAGTACCCGGGACAGCCTGAACAATGAGCAGTTCTTC.

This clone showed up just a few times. The CDR3 DNA reads as TGCGCCAGCAGCCAATTCTTCACTAGCGGGAACCCTAATGAGCAGTTCTTC. Residues: CASSQFFTSGNPNEQFF. The chain couples TRBV4-3 to TRBJ2-1, with 10 bases that match TRBD2. Germline lookup yields CDR1 LGHNA and CDR2 YSLEER. V lost 2 bases and J lost 7; bases outside the gene matches: 11. The CDR3 consists of 17 residues.

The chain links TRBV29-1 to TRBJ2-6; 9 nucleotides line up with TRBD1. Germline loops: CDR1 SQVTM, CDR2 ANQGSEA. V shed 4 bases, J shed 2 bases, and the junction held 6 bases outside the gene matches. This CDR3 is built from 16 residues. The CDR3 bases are TGCAGCGTTGGGAGAACAGGGGGCGCTGGGGCCAACGTCCTGACTTTC. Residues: CSVGRTGGAGANVLTF.

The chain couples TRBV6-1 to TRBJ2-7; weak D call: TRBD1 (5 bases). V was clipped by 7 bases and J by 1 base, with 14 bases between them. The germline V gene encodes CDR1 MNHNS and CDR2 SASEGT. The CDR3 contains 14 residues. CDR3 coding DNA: TGTGCCAGCACCGCCCGACAGAGATCCTACGAGCAGTACTTC. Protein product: CASTARQRSYEQYF.

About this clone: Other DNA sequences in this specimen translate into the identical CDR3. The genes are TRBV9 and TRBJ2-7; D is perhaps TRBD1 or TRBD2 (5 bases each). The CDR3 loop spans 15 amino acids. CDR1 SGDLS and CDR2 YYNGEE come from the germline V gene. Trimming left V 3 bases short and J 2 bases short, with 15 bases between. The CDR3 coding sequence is TGTGCCAGCAGCGCTGATCCGGGACCCACCTACGAGCAGTACTTC. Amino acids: CASSADPGPTYEQYF. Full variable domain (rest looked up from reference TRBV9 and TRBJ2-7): DSGVTQTPKHLITATGQRVTLRCSPRSGDLSVYWYQQSLDQGLQFLIQYYNGEERAKGNILERFSAQQFPDLHSELNLSSLELGDSALYFCASSADPGPTYEQYFGPGTRLTVT.

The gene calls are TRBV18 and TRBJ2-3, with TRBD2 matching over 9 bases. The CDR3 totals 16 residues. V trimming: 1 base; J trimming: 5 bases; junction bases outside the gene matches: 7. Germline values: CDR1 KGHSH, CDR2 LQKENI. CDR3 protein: CASSPRLADSGDTQYF. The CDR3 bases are TGTGCCAGCTCACCACGACTAGCGGACAGTGGAGATACGCAGTATTTT.

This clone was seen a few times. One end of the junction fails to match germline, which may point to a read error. The CDR3 nucleotides are TGTGCCAGCAGGGGCCGAGATTGGCACTTC. Encoded protein: CASRGRDWHF. This rearrangement joins TRBV28 to TRBJ2-7; D gene uncertain. The CDR3 is 10 amino acids. CDR1 is MDHEN, CDR2 SYDVKM, per germline.

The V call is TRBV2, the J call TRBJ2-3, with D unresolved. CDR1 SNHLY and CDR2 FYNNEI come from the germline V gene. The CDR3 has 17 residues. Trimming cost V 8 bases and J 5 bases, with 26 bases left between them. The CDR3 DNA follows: TGTGCCAGCCTCTTTCCGCGAAGAGGCAGGCCGGGAGATACGCAGTATTTT. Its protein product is CASLFPRRGRPGDTQYF.

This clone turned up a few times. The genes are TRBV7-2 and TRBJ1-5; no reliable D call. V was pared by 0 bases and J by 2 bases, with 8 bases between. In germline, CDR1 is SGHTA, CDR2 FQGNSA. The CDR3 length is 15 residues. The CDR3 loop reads CASSLAFAGNQPQHF. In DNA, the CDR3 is TGTGCCAGCAGCTTAGCTTTTGCCGGCAATCAGCCCCAGCATTTT.

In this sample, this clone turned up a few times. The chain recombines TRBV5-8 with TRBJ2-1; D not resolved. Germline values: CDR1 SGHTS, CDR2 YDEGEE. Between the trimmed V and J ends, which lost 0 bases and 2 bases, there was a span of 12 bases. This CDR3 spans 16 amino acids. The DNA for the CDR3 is TGTGCCAGCAGCTTGGGGCTGGATTCAACCTACAATGAGCAGTTCTTC. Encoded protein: CASSLGLDSTYNEQFF.

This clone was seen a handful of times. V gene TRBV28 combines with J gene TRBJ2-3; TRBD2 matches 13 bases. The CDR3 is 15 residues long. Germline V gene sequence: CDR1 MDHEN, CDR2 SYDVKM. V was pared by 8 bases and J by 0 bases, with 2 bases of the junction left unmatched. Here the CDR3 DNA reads TGTGCCAGCGGACTAGCGGGGGCTAGCACAGATACGCAGTATTTT. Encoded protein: CASGLAGASTDTQYF.

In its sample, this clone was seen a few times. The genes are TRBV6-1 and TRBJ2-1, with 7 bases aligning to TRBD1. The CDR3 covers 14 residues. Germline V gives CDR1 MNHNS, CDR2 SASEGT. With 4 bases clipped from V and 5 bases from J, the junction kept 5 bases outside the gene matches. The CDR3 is CASSAGQANNEQFF. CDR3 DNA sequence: TGTGCCAGCAGTGCCGGACAGGCAAACAATGAGCAGTTCTTC.

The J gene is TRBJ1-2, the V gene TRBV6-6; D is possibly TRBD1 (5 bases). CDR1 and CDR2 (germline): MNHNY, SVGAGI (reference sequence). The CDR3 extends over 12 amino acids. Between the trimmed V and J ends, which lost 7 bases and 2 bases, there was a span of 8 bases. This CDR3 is CASKGPNYGYTF. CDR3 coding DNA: TGTGCCAGCAAGGGACCGAACTATGGCTACACCTTC.

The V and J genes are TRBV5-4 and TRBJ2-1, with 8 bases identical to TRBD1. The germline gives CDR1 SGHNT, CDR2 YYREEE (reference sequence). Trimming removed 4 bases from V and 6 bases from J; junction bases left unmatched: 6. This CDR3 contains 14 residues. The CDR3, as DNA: TGTGCCAGCAGCCCTTCAGACAGGGGCAATGAGCAGTTCTTC. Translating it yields CASSPSDRGNEQFF.

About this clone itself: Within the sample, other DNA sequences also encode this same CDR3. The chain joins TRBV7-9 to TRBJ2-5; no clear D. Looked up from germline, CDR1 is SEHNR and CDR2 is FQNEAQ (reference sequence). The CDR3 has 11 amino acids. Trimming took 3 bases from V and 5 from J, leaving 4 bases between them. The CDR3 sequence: CASSFGETQYF. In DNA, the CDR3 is TGTGCCAGCAGCTTTGGTGAGACCCAGTACTTC.

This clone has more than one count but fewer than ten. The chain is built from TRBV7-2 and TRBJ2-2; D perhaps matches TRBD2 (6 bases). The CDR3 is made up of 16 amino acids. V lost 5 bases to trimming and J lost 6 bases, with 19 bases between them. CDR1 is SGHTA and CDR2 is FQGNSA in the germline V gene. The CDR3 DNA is TGTGCCAGCAGCCCTCGGTTGGGAGGTGTGGCCGGGGAGCTGTTTTTT. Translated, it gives CASSPRLGGVAGELFF.

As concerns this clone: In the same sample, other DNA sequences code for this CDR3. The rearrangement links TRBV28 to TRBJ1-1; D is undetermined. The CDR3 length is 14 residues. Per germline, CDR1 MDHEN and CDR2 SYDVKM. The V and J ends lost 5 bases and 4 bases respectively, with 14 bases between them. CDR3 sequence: CASSVGLLTTEAFF. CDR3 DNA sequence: TGTGCCAGCAGTGTAGGCCTCCTGACCACTGAAGCTTTCTTT.

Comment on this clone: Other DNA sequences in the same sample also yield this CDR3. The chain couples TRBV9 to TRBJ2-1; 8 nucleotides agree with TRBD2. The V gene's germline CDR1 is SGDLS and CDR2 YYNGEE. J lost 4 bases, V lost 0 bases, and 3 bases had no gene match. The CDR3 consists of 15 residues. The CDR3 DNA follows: TGTGCCAGCAGCGTAGGAGTAGCGGGATACAATGAGCAGTTCTTC. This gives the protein CASSVGVAGYNEQFF.

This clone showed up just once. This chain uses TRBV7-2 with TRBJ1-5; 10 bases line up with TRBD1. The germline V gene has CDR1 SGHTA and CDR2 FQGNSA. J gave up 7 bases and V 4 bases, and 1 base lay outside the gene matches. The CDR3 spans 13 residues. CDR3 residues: CASSWDRGQPQHF. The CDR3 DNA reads TGTGCCAGCAGCTGGGACAGGGGACAGCCCCAGCATTTT.

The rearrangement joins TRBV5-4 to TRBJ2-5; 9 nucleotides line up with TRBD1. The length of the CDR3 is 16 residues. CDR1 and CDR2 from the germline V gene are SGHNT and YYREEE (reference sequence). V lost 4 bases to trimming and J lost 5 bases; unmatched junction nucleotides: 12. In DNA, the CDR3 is TGTGCCAGCAGCCCGCTCGCGGGACAGGGAAGGGAGACCCAGTACTTC. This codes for CASSPLAGQGRETQYF.

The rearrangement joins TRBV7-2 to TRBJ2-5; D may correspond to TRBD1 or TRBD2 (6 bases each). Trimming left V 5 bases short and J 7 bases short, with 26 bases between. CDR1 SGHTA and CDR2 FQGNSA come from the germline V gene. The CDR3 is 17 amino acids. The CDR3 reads CASSPIGGFAGRGTQYF. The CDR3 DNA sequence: TGTGCCAGCAGCCCCATCGGGGGCTTCGCGGGCCGGGGGACCCAGTACTTC.

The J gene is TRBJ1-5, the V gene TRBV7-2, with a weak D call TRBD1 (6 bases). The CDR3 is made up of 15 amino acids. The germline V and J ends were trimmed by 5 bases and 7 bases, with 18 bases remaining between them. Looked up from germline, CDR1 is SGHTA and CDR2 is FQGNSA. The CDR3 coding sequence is TGTGCCAGCAGCAGCACGAGCGGGGGCTGGCAGCCCCAGCATTTT. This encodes CASSSTSGGWQPQHF.

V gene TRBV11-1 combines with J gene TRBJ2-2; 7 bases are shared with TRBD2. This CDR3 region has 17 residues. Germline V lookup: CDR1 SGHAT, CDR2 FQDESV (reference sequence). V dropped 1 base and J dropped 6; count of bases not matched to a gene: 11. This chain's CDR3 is CASSLGGGQAGSGELFF. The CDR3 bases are TGTGCCAGCAGCTTAGGCGGGGGTCAGGCGGGTTCCGGGGAGCTGTTTTTT.

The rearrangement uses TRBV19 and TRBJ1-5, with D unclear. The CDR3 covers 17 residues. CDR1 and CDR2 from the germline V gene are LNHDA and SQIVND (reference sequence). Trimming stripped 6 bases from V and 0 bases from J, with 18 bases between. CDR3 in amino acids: CASSSPPGYYSNQPQHF. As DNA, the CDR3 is TGTGCCAGTAGCTCGCCTCCCGGGTATTATAGCAATCAGCCCCAGCATTTT.

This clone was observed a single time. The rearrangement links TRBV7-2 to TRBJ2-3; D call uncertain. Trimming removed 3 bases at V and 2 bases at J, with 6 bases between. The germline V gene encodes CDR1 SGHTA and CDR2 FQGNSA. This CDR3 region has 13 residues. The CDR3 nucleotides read TGTGCCAGCAGCTTCGATCCCACAGATACGCAGTATTTT. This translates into CASSFDPTDTQYF.